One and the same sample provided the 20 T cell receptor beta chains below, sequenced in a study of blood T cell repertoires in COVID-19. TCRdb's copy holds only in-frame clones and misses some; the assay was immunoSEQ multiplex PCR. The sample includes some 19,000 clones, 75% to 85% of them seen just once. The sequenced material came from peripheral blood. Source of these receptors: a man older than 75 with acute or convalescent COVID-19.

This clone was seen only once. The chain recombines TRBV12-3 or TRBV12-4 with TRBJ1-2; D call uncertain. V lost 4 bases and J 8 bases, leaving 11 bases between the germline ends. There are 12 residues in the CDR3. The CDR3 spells CASSSGRVGYTF. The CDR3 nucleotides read TGTGCCAGCAGTTCTGGGAGAGTGGGCTACACCTTC.

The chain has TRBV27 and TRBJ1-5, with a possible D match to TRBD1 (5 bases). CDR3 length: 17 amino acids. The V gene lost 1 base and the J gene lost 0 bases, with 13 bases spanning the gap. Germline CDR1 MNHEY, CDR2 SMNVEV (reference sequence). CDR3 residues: CASSLFPPGGSNQPQHF. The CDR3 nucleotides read TGTGCCAGCAGTTTATTCCCCCCCGGGGGTAGCAATCAGCCCCAGCATTTT.

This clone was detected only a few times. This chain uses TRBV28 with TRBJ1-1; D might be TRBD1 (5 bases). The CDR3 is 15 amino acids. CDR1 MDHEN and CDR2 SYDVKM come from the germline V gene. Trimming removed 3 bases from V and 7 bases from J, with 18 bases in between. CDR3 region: CASSLGRGRRVEAFF. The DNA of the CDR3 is TGTGCCAGCAGTTTGGGTAGGGGAAGGCGAGTTGAAGCTTTCTTT.

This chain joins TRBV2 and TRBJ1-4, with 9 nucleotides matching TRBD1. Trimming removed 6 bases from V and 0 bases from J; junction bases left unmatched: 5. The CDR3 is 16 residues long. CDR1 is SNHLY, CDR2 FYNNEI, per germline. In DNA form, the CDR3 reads TGTGCCAGCAGGGACAGGGGTGGTTCAACTAATGAAAAACTGTTTTTT. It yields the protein CASRDRGGSTNEKLFF.

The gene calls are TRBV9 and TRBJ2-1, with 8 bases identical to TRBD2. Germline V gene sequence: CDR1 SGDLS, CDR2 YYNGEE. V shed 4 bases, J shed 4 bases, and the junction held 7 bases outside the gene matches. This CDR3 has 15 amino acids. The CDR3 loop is CASSSQLAGYNEQFF. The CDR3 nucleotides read TGTGCCAGCAGCTCCCAGTTAGCGGGGTACAATGAGCAGTTCTTC.

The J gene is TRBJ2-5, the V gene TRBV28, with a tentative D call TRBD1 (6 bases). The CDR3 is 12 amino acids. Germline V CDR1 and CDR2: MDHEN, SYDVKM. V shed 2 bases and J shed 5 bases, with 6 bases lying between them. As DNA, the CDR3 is TGTGCCAGCAGTTTACAGGGGGAGACCCAGTACTTC. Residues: CASSLQGETQYF.

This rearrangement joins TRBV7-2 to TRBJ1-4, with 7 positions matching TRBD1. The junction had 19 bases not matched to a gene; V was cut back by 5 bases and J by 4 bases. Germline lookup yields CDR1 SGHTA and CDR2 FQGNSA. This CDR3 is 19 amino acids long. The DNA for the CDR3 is TGTGCCAGCAGCCCTGCGGACGGCACCCGAGGGGGCTTTAATGAAAAACTGTTTTTT. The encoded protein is CASSPADGTRGGFNEKLFF.

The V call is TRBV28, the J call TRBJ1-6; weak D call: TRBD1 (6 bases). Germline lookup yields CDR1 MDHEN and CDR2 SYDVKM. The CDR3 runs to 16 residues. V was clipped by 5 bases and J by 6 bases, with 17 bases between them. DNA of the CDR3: TGTGCCAGCAGTCATCATTCAGGGGCGGGTAATTCACCCCTCCACTTT. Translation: CASSHHSGAGNSPLHF.

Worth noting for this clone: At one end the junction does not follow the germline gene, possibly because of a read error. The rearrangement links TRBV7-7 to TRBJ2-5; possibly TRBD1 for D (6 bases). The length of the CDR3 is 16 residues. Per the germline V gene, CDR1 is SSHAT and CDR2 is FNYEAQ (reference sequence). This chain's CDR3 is CASSLAPVPGAETQYF. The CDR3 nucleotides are TGTGCTAGCAGCTTAGCTCCGGTCCCAGGGGCGGAGACCCAGTACTTC.

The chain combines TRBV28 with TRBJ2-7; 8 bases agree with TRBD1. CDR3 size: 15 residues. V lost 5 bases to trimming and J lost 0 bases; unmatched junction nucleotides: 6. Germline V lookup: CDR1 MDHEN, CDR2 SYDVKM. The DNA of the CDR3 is TGTGCCAGCAGTCCCCGGACAGGGCCCTCCTACGAGCAGTACTTC. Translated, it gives CASSPRTGPSYEQYF.

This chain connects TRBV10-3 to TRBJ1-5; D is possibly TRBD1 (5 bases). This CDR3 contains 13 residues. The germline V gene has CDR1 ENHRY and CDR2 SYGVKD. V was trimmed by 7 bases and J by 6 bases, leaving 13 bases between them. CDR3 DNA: TGTGCCATCAAGGCGGAGGGGCCTCAGCCCCAGCATTTT. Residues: CAIKAEGPQPQHF.

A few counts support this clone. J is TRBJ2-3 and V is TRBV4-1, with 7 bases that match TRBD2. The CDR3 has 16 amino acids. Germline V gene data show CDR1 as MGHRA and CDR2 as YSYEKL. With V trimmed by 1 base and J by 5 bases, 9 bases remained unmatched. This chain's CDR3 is CASSQAVRGEGDTQYF. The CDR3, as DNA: TGCGCCAGCAGCCAAGCAGTCCGGGGGGAAGGAGATACGCAGTATTTT.

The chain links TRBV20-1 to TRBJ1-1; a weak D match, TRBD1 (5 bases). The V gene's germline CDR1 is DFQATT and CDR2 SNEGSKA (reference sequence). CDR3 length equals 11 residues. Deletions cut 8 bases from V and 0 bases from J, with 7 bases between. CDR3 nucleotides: TGCAGTCTAGGGGTGAACACTGAAGCTTTCTTT. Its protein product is CSLGVNTEAFF.

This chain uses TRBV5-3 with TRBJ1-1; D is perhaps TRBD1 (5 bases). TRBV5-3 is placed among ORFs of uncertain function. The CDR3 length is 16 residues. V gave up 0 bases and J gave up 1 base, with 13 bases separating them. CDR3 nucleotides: TGTGCCAGAAGCTTGGTTAGGGGCCAGGAGAACACTGAAGCTTTCTTT. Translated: CARSLVRGQENTEAFF.

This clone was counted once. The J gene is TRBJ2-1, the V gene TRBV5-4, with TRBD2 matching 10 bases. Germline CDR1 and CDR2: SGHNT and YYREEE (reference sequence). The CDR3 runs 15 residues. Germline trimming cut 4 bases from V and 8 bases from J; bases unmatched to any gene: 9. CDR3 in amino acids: CASSPKRGGIYEQFF. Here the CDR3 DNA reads TGTGCCAGCAGCCCAAAGCGGGGGGGCATTTATGAGCAGTTCTTC.

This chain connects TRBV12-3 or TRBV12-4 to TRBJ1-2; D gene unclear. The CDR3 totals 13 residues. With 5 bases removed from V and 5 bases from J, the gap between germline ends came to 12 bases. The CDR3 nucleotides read TGTGCCAGCAGTCCCGACTGGAGGTATGGCTACACCTTC. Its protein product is CASSPDWRYGYTF.

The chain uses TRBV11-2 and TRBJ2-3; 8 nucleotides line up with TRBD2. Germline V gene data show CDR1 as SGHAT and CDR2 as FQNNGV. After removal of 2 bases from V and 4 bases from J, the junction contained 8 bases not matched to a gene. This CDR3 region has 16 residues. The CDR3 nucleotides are TGTGCCAGCAGCTTAACCGGGGGGGGCTTCGCAGATACGCAGTATTTT. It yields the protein CASSLTGGGFADTQYF.

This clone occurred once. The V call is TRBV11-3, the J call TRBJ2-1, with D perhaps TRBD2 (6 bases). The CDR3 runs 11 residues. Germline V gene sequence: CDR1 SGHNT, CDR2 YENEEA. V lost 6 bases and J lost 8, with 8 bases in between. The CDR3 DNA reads TGTGCCAGCAGAGGGGAGGATGAGCAGTTCTTC. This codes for CASRGEDEQFF. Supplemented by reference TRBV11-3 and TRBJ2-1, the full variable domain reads EAGVVQSPRYKIIEKKQPVAFWCNPISGHNTLYWYLQNLGQGPELLIRYENEEAVDDSQLPKDRFSAERLKGVDSTLKIQPAELGDSAVYLCASRGEDEQFFGPGTRLTVL.

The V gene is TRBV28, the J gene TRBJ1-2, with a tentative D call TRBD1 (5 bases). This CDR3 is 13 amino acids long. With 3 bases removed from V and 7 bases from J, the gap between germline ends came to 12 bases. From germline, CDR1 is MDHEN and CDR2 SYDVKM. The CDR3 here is CASSFQGLSGYTF. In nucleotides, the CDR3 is TGTGCCAGCAGTTTTCAGGGATTGAGTGGCTACACCTTC.

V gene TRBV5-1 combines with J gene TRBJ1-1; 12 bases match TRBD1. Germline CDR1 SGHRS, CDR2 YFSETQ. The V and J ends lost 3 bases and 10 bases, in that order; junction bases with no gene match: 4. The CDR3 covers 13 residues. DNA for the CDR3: TGCGCCAGCAGCTGGGACAGGGGGCCCGCAGCTTTCTTT. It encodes CASSWDRGPAAFF.